The 13 T cell receptor beta chains below all came from one sample that was sequenced in a study of tumor and adjacent non-tumor tissue in lung cancer. TCRbeta libraries were built with three rounds of nested PCR, modified from ARM-PCR. MiXCR was run by TCRdb on the multiplex PCR reads, yielding one entry per CDR3 protein. The sample lists roughly 69,000 distinct CDR3 sequences; more than 65% were seen once. No cell sorting was done before RNA was extracted from the tissue. The normal lung tissue was taken more than 3 cm from the tumor edge. Input material: distant non-tumor lung tissue. The receptors here all came from a man aged 55-75 years with non-small cell lung cancer.

This clonotype was detected a few times. A clone one base away is much larger, so this may be a read error. The chain links TRBV30 to TRBJ1-2; possibly TRBD1 for D (5 bases). The CDR3 spans 16 residues. V lost 3 bases to trimming and J lost 2 bases, with 19 bases between them. The germline V gene encodes CDR1 GTSNPN and CDR2 SVGIG (reference sequence). The CDR3 DNA reads as TGTGCCTGGAGGCCTCCGGCAGGGCCTGCCAACTATGGCTACACCTTC. Protein product: CAWRPPAGPANYGYTF.

Note on this clonotype: One end of the junction fails to match germline, which may point to a read error. The chain couples TRBV20-1 to TRBJ1-1; D uncertain. CDR1 and CDR2 from the germline V gene are DFQATT and SNEGSKA (reference sequence). There are 12 residues in the CDR3. The CDR3 bases are TGCAGTGCCGAGTCGGAGCGGAATGAATCTTTCTTT. This gives the protein CSAESERNESFF.

Points on this clonotype: No conserved phenylalanine or tryptophan is present at the end of the CDR3, so a read error is the likely explanation. J is TRBJ2-3 and V is TRBV11-3; TRBD2 matches 10 bases. This CDR3 is built from 14 residues. Germline CDR1 is SGHNT and CDR2 is YENEEA. The CDR3 DNA reads as TGTGCCATCAGCTGGACTAGCGGCACAGATACTCAGTATTTG. It is translated as CAISWTSGTDTQYL.

This chain's CDR3 is CATTLEGEDTQYF. In nucleotides, the CDR3 is TGTGCCACCACACTGGAAGGCGAGGATACGCAGTATTTT. The V call is TRBV6-6, the J call TRBJ2-3; D call uncertain. The CDR3 consists of 13 residues. The V and J ends lost 10 bases and 6 bases respectively, with 17 bases between them. CDR1 MNHNY and CDR2 SVGAGI come from the germline V gene (reference sequence).

Concerning this clonotype itself: Germline is not matched at one junction end, which may reflect a read error. The J gene is TRBJ2-6, the V gene TRBV6-1; maybe TRBD1 (5 bases). Germline loops: CDR1 MNHNS, CDR2 SASEGT. The CDR3 length is 14 residues. CDR3 sequence (DNA): TGTGCCACCAGTGACAACTTTGGGGCCAACGCCCTGACTTTC. As protein: CATSDNFGANALTF.

Comment on this clonotype: Because it lacks the conserved phenylalanine or tryptophan at the end, this CDR3 is likely a read error. The CDR3 loop is CASSRWEERPDTQYP. The CDR3 DNA sequence: TGTGCCAGCAGCCGGTGGGAAGAGCGGCCAGATACGCAGTATCCT. V gene TRBV5-5 combines with J gene TRBJ2-3; TRBD2 might be the D (5 bases). V was clipped by 4 bases and J by 4 bases, with 16 bases between them. From germline, CDR1 is SGHKS and CDR2 YYEKEE (reference sequence). This CDR3 comprises 15 residues.

The V and J genes are TRBV13 and TRBJ2-3, with D possibly matching TRBD1 (5 bases). The CDR3 contains 15 residues. Germline CDR1 PRHDT, CDR2 FYEKMQ (reference sequence). V was cut by 10 bases and J by 2 bases, with 19 bases left in between. This CDR3 is CAISLERQNTDTQYF. CDR3 in DNA: TGTGCCATCAGTTTAGAGAGACAGAACACAGATACGCAGTATTTT.

Concerning this clonotype: The conserved closing phenylalanine or tryptophan is absent in this CDR3, likely reflecting a read error. The chain employs TRBV6-5 and TRBJ2-1; the D call may be TRBD1 or TRBD2 (6 bases each). V was cut by 7 bases and J by 10 bases, with 14 bases left in between. CDR3 length equals 12 residues. Looked up from germline, CDR1 is MNHEY and CDR2 is SVGAGI. The CDR3 coding sequence is TGTGCCAGCAAACAGGGACTCAAAGAGCAGTTCTTA. Protein: CASKQGLKEQFL.

The chain is built from TRBV6-2 or TRBV6-3 and TRBJ2-7; TRBD1 matches at 7 bases. The length of the CDR3 is 14 residues. CDR1 and CDR2 (germline): MNHEY, SVGEGT. The CDR3 region has the DNA TGTACCGGCAGTTATGGGGCAGGGGGCTACGAGCAGTACTTC. This codes for CTGSYGAGGYEQYF.

The CDR3: CVISEGITAYGYTF. CDR3 sequence (DNA): TGTGTCATCAGTGAAGGCATAACTGCCTATGGCTACACCTTC. This chain connects TRBV6-1 to TRBJ1-2, with no clear D. The CDR3 totals 14 residues. CDR1 and CDR2 (germline): MNHNS, SASEGT.

A word on this clonotype: The junction departs from the called germline gene at one end, perhaps through a read error. The rearrangement uses TRBV14 and TRBJ2-3; 9 nucleotides match TRBD2. The CDR3 has 15 amino acids. CDR1 SGHDN and CDR2 FVKESK come from the germline V gene. The CDR3 bases are TGTGCCAGCATCCAAGCGGGAGGAGGAGCAGATATGCAGTATTTT. It encodes CASIQAGGGADMQYF.

In regard to this clonotype: A much more abundant neighbour one base away suggests this may be a read error. V gene TRBV5-1 combines with J gene TRBJ2-2, with D possibly being TRBD2 (6 bases). Germline V lookup: CDR1 SGHRS, CDR2 YFSETQ. CDR3 length: 18 amino acids. The CDR3 nucleotides are TGCGACAGCAGCTTGGGGCCGGAGGGCCTAGTGAACACCGGGGAGCTGTTTTTT. It translates to CDSSLGPEGLVNTGELFF.

The sample holds a few counts of this clonotype. A much larger clone sits a single nucleotide away, making a read error possible. The rearrangement joins TRBV28 to TRBJ1-1; D is perhaps TRBD1 (6 bases). Germline V gives CDR1 MDHEN, CDR2 SYDVKM. This CDR3 has 13 residues. The CDR3 nucleotides are TGTGCCAACAGTTTAGGGGGTGGTCAGGATCGTCTCTTT. Its protein is CANSLGGGQDRLF.